This T cell receptor (beta chain) was identified in a study of immune cell composition in non-small cell lung cancer (dated 2017 in TCRdb). Describing the broader study: To assign histologic subtype, which was mostly lung adenocarcinoma or squamous cell carcinoma, H&E was combined with p63, CK5, Napsin A and TTF-1 immunohistochemistry. Using Adaptive Biotechnologies, the researchers ran TCR-beta sequencing on approximately 34 paired NSCLC tumour and non-adjacent lung specimens, along with 20 to 30 tumour-only specimens. Supplementary cohort #1 consisted of about 11 lung adenocarcinoma cases with paired tumour/lung TCR-beta sequencing and with TIL populations generated to assess tumour reactivity. Several tumour specimens with TCR-beta data were of rare histological subtypes and were excluded from the subtype comparisons. The study at large found these results: Top 10 clone scores and productive clonality were significantly higher in lung squamous cell carcinoma than in lung adenocarcinoma tumours. Only nine to eleven cases were included in the reactivity cohort, and sequence sharing between tumour-reactive clones and the dominant in vivo tumour-associated clones was not shown. No significant correlation was found between smoking pack-years and tumour TCR-beta clonality. Across some ten adenocarcinoma cases, the maximal tumour-associated clone frequency showed a strong correlation with TIL tumour reactivity, but overall clonality showed no such correlation. Tumour-associated clones >0.5% were found in nearly half of NSCLC cases, namely in approximately 33% of adenocarcinomas versus about four fifths of squamous carcinomas.

From frozen aliquots of unsorted single-cell suspensions, genomic DNA was isolated using the QIAamp DNA kit. Tumour samples were surgically resected non-small cell lung cancer tissue. Tissues were received within 2 hours of resection and processed immediately into single-cell suspensions. Tissue was broken up mechanically, digested enzymatically with DNase I, collagenase I and hyaluronidase for around 31 minutes at 37 degrees C, and then filtered and RBC-lysed. A two-step multiplex PCR was used to amplify TCR-beta CDR3 regions from genomic DNA, and Illumina-compatible adaptors were added in the second step. As a commercial immunoSEQ service, TCR-beta immunosequencing was carried out on an Illumina platform. In the authors' own workflow: Two measures summarised the repertoires: productive clonality, and Top 10 Clones, meaning the percentage of T-cell templates coming from the ten most frequent sequences. Values of productive clonality ranged from 0 to 1, with a monoclonal population indicated by a value of 1. Tumour-associated clones, identified using log10 scatter plots, were defined as sequences that made up at least 0.1% of tumour T-cell templates and were not found in the matched non-adjacent lung. Student's t-tests were used for two-group comparisons, ANOVA was used for stages, and linear regression was used for relationships, with analyses conducted in GraphPad Prism7 and R. This immuneACCESS table, as held by TCRdb, lists in-frame sequences with V and J called but not all clones. Of the missing ones, under half trace to an unresolved V gene in checked studies; the others have no known cause. V and J calls and clone size are given by that table; D and trimming were obtained from the DNA. This sample gives some 9,200 clones in total; 68% of them show up just once. The top ten hold around 10% of the sample.

Taken from cysteine to phenylalanine, the CDR3 has 14 residues. This entry keeps only the CDR3 DNA: 42 bases, framed from base 1. CDR1 is given as SSHAT and CDR2 as FNYEAQ, both from the germline V gene (reference sequence). With regard to this clone: What antigen it recognizes has not been identified. The germline gene is not matched at one end of the junction; a read error may be the cause.

This clonotype originated in a human donor with non-small cell lung cancer. Recombination joined TRBV7-7 with TRBJ2-3; TRBD2 is a weak D gene call, 6 bases matching. Sequenced: lung tumor tissue. The base sequence is TGTGCTAGCAGCCTACGGGTTAGCGGCAGTACGCAGTATTTT. The resulting protein is CASSLRVSGSTQYF. With the portions outside the CDR3 filled from the reference TRBV7-7 and TRBJ2-3 genes, the complete variable region becomes GAGVSQSPRYKVTKRGQDVTLRCDPISSHATLYWYQQALGQGPEFLTYFNYEAQPDKSGLPSDRFSAERPEGSISTLTIQRTEQRDSAMYRCASSLRVSGSTQYFGPGTRLTVL.